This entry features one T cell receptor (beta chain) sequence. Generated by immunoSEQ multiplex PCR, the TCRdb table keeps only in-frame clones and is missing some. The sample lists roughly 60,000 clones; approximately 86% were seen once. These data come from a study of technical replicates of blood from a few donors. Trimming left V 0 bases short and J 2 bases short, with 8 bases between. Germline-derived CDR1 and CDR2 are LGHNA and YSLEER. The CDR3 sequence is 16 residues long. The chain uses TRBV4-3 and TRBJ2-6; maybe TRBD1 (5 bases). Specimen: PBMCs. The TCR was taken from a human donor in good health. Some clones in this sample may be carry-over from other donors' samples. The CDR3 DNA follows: TGCGCCAGCAGCCAAGACAGGGCCCCTGGGGCCAACGTCCTGACTTTC. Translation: CASSQDRAPGANVLTF.